These 21 T cell receptor beta chains were all obtained from the same sample, sequenced in a study of blood T cell repertoires in COVID-19. Sequenced by immunoSEQ multiplex PCR; TCRdb stores in-frame clones only, minus some. Of under 200,000 clones in the sample, roughly 84% were seen once. The specimen sequenced was PBMCs or T cells enriched from blood (not recorded which). These receptors were taken from a man aged 55 to 70 who had recovered from COVID-19.

The CDR3 reads CASSFISRGSTEAFF. CDR3 sequence (DNA): TGTGCCAGCAGCTTTATCTCCAGGGGGAGCACTGAAGCTTTCTTT. The V gene is TRBV7-2, the J gene TRBJ1-1, with 7 bases fitting TRBD1. There are 15 residues in the CDR3. From germline, CDR1 is SGHTA and CDR2 FQGNSA. V shed 3 bases, J shed 4 bases, and the junction held 8 bases outside the gene matches.

The chain is built from TRBV3-1 (or the pseudogene TRBV3-2) and TRBJ2-3; the D gene is possibly TRBD1 (5 bases). CDR1 is LGHDT, CDR2 YNNKEL, per germline (reference sequence). The V end lost 0 bases, the J end lost 3 bases, and 13 bases lay between the germline ends. The CDR3 consists of 16 residues. The CDR3: CASSQDLLKGTDTQYF. Written as DNA, the CDR3 is TGTGCCAGCAGCCAAGATCTTCTAAAGGGGACAGATACGCAGTATTTT.

V gene TRBV9 combines with J gene TRBJ2-2; D is unclear. The CDR3 is made up of 14 amino acids. Germline V gene lookup returns CDR1 SGDLS and CDR2 YYNGEE. V lost 2 bases to trimming and J lost 4 bases, with 9 bases between them. The DNA of the CDR3 is TGTGCCAGCAGCGTCAAACATCCCACCGGGGAGCTGTTTTTT. Protein: CASSVKHPTGELFF. Filled out from reference TRBV9 and TRBJ2-2, the complete variable domain reads DSGVTQTPKHLITATGQRVTLRCSPRSGDLSVYWYQQSLDQGLQFLIQYYNGEERAKGNILERFSAQQFPDLHSELNLSSLELGDSALYFCASSVKHPTGELFFGEGSRLTVL.

V and J are TRBV20-1 and TRBJ2-3; TRBD1 matches 12 bases. The CDR3 is 16 amino acids. V lost 3 bases and J lost 4; bases outside the gene matches: 8. Germline lookup yields CDR1 DFQATT and CDR2 SNEGSKA (reference sequence). This chain's CDR3 is CSASGDRGRRADTQYF. The CDR3 coding sequence is TGCAGTGCTAGTGGGGACAGGGGGCGCCGTGCAGATACGCAGTATTTT.

The chain is built from TRBV5-1 and TRBJ2-7; D unclear. V was shortened by 3 bases and J by 1 base, with 11 bases between the two germline ends. CDR1 is SGHRS and CDR2 is YFSETQ in the germline V gene. CDR3 size: 14 residues. The CDR3 spells CASSSPGRSYEQYF. CDR3 nucleotides: TGCGCCAGCAGCTCCCCTGGTCGGTCCTACGAGCAGTACTTC. Variable domain in full (rest from reference TRBV5-1 and TRBJ2-7): KAGVTQTPRYLIKTRGQQVTLSCSPISGHRSVSWYQQTPGQGLQFLFEYFSETQRNKGNFPGRFSGRQFSNSRSEMNVSTLELGDSALYLCASSSPGRSYEQYFGPGTRLTVT.

The V gene is TRBV7-2, the J gene TRBJ2-1; TRBD2 matches at 10 bases. The CDR3 covers 17 residues. Trimming cost V 5 bases and J 9 bases; bases outside gene matches: 16. Germline CDR1 SGHTA, CDR2 FQGNSA. The CDR3 nucleotides read TGTGCCAGCAGCCCTAGACAGACTAGCGGGCCGAGGGCTGAGCAGTTCTTC. This gives the protein CASSPRQTSGPRAEQFF.

The chain links TRBV24-1 to TRBJ2-2; D might be TRBD1 (6 bases). Germline loops: CDR1 KGHDR, CDR2 SFDVKD. The CDR3 sequence is 15 residues long. V was shortened by 2 bases and J by 2 bases, with 8 bases between the two germline ends. For the CDR3, the DNA is TGTGCCACCAGTGATTCCGGGACAAACACCGGGGAGCTGTTTTTT. This codes for CATSDSGTNTGELFF.

The V and J genes are TRBV2 and TRBJ1-5, with 8 positions matching TRBD1. The trim removed 4 bases at V and 1 base at J, leaving 21 bases unmatched. CDR1 and CDR2 from the germline V gene are SNHLY and FYNNEI. CDR3 length: 21 amino acids. The CDR3 DNA reads as TGTGCCAGCAGTGTAATGTCTCCTGGGCAGGGGGCAATTGGCAGCAATCAGCCCCAGCATTTT. Protein sequence: CASSVMSPGQGAIGSNQPQHF.

This clone was counted once. This chain connects TRBV5-4 to TRBJ1-1, with 11 bases fitting TRBD1. V lost 4 bases and J lost 5; bases outside the gene matches: 4. The CDR3 extends over 14 amino acids. Germline CDR1 reads SGHNT; CDR2 reads YYREEE (reference sequence). CDR3 protein: CASSDGQGATEAFF. DNA of the CDR3: TGTGCCAGCAGCGACGGACAGGGGGCGACTGAAGCTTTCTTT. The full variable domain, in which reference TRBV5-4 and TRBJ1-1 provide the parts outside the CDR3, is ETGVTQSPTHLIKTRGQQVTLRCSSQSGHNTVSWYQQALGQGPQFIFQYYREEENGRGNFPPRFSGLQFPNYSSELNVNALELDDSALYLCASSDGQGATEAFFGQGTRLTVV.

This chain joins TRBV11-2 and TRBJ1-1; D uncertain. V was trimmed by 4 bases and J by 11 bases, leaving 14 bases between them. The CDR3 runs 12 residues. Germline lookup yields CDR1 SGHAT and CDR2 FQNNGV. CDR3 nucleotide sequence: TGTGCCAGCAGCTCTTCTTATTTAGATGCTTTCTTT. Its translation: CASSSSYLDAFF.

The sample holds one count of this clone. This chain connects TRBV7-3 to TRBJ1-1; a weak D match, TRBD1 (5 bases). Between the trimmed V and J ends, which lost 2 bases and 6 bases, there was a span of 10 bases. The CDR3 spans 13 residues. Germline CDR1 and CDR2: SGHTA and FQGTGA. DNA of the CDR3: TGTGCCAGCAGCTTAGTTACGGGGGCTGAAGCTTTCTTT. Protein product: CASSLVTGAEAFF.

The V call is TRBV6-1, the J call TRBJ2-5; perhaps TRBD1 as D (6 bases). The CDR3 contains 13 residues. Germline CDR1 and CDR2: MNHNS and SASEGT. Trimming shortened V by 2 bases and J by 7 bases, and 11 bases separated the two germline ends. Here the CDR3 DNA reads TGTGCCAGCAGTGAATTAGGGGGTGGGACCCAGTACTTC. It translates to CASSELGGGTQYF.

This clone was seen a few times. The gene calls are TRBV5-1 and TRBJ2-7; 15 bases are a match to TRBD2. V lost 2 bases to trimming and J lost 7 bases; unmatched junction nucleotides: 13. CDR1 and CDR2 (germline): SGHRS, YFSETQ. This CDR3 is 18 amino acids long. DNA for the CDR3: TGCGCCAGCAGCTTTCGGACTAGCGGGAGGGCCGGGATCTTAGAGCAGTACTTC. It encodes CASSFRTSGRAGILEQYF.

The V gene is TRBV9, the J gene TRBJ2-7; TRBD2 matches at 8 bases. Germline assignment: CDR1 SGDLS and CDR2 YYNGEE. There are 14 residues in the CDR3. V lost 4 bases to trimming and J lost 2 bases; unmatched junction nucleotides: 5. The CDR3 here is CASSSGGEAYEQYF. CDR3 in DNA: TGTGCCAGCAGCTCCGGGGGGGAGGCCTACGAGCAGTACTTC. Full variable domain (rest looked up from reference TRBV9 and TRBJ2-7): DSGVTQTPKHLITATGQRVTLRCSPRSGDLSVYWYQQSLDQGLQFLIQYYNGEERAKGNILERFSAQQFPDLHSELNLSSLELGDSALYFCASSSGGEAYEQYFGPGTRLTVT.

The chain carries TRBV28 and TRBJ1-5, with D unclear. This CDR3 spans 15 amino acids. V was trimmed by 5 bases and J by 4 bases, leaving 15 bases between them. CDR1 is MDHEN and CDR2 is SYDVKM in the germline V gene. The CDR3 is CASSTSHERNQPQHF. CDR3 bases: TGTGCCAGCAGTACCTCTCACGAACGGAATCAGCCCCAGCATTTT. Complete variable domain (other parts from reference TRBV28 and TRBJ1-5): DVKVTQSSRYLVKRTGEKVFLECVQDMDHENMFWYRQDPGLGLRLIYFSYDVKMKEKGDIPEGYSVSREKKERFSLILESASTNQTSMYLCASSTSHERNQPQHFGDGTRLSIL.

The chain carries TRBV11-3 and TRBJ2-7; 7 positions agree with TRBD1. The J segment lost 5 bases and the V segment lost 3 bases, leaving 7 bases of the junction unmatched. This CDR3 spans 14 amino acids. The germline CDR1 and CDR2 sequences are SGHNT and YENEEA. CDR3 nucleotide sequence: TGTGCCAGCAGCTTTGATGGGACAGATAACGAGCAGTACTTC. Its translation is CASSFDGTDNEQYF.

The DNA for the CDR3 is TGTGCCAGCAGCTCAGCCGGGACAGGGGTTTCACCCCTCCACTTT. Its protein product is CASSSAGTGVSPLHF. V and J are TRBV13 and TRBJ1-6; 10 bases align to TRBD1. Germline-derived CDR1 and CDR2 are PRHDT and FYEKMQ (reference sequence). With 4 bases clipped from V and 9 bases from J, the junction kept 6 bases outside the gene matches. The CDR3 spans 15 residues.

The chain recombines TRBV27 with TRBJ1-5; 8 nucleotides match TRBD1. Looked up from germline, CDR1 is MNHEY and CDR2 is SMNVEV (reference sequence). V lost 4 bases and J lost 12; bases outside the gene matches: 11. The CDR3 is 14 amino acids. This chain's CDR3 is CASSSDRALEDQHF. CDR3 DNA sequence: TGTGCCAGCAGTTCGGACAGGGCCCTAGAGGACCAGCATTTT.

The chain is built from TRBV28 and TRBJ1-5; possible D gene TRBD1, 6 bases. CDR1 is MDHEN, CDR2 SYDVKM, per germline. Trimming cost V 4 bases and J 3 bases, with 7 bases left between them. CDR3 length: 13 amino acids. DNA of the CDR3: TGTGCCAGCAGTTCGGGACACAATCAGCCCCAGCATTTT. It yields the protein CASSSGHNQPQHF. Drawing the rest from reference TRBV28 and TRBJ1-5, the complete variable domain is DVKVTQSSRYLVKRTGEKVFLECVQDMDHENMFWYRQDPGLGLRLIYFSYDVKMKEKGDIPEGYSVSREKKERFSLILESASTNQTSMYLCASSSGHNQPQHFGDGTRLSIL.

This rearrangement joins TRBV10-1 to TRBJ2-1, with TRBD2 matching over 15 bases. Germline CDR1 is WNHNN and CDR2 is SYGVQD (reference sequence). V was pared by 6 bases and J by 5 bases, with 11 bases of the junction left unmatched. The CDR3 runs 18 residues. The CDR3 region is CASREGLAGGFTHNEQFF. The CDR3 DNA is TGCGCCAGCAGAGAGGGACTAGCGGGGGGTTTTACCCACAATGAGCAGTTCTTC.

J is TRBJ2-7 and V is TRBV7-2; D call uncertain. The CDR3 has 14 residues. The germline V gene encodes CDR1 SGHTA and CDR2 FQGNSA. With 0 bases removed from V and 7 bases from J, the gap between germline ends came to 13 bases. This chain's CDR3 is CASSLAVGSREQYF. CDR3 nucleotides: TGTGCCAGCAGCTTAGCGGTCGGGTCGCGAGAGCAGTACTTC.